One sample yielded the 32 T cell receptor beta chains listed below, sequenced in a study of CD8 T cells in ankylosing spondylitis. TCRdb recomputed calls from the 5' RACE reads with MiXCR, one row per CDR3 protein. This sample has about 150,000 distinct CDR3 sequences; 44% occur once, and the top ten carry roughly 15%. Material for sequencing was synovial fluid, either unsorted or a sorted T cell fraction (not recorded which). All receptors come from a male donor with ankylosing spondylitis.

The J gene is TRBJ2-7, the V gene TRBV7-9, with unresolved D. V shed 4 bases and J shed 10 bases, with 8 bases lying between them. Germline loops: CDR1 SEHNR, CDR2 FQNEAQ (reference sequence). This CDR3 has 10 residues. CDR3 loop: CASSCQVQYF. CDR3 nucleotides: TGTGCCAGCAGCTGTCAAGTCCAGTACTTC.

The chain employs TRBV9 and TRBJ2-5; 7 bases map to TRBD1. V trimming: 3 bases; J trimming: 2 bases; junction bases outside the gene matches: 16. Germline V gives CDR1 SGDLS, CDR2 YYNGEE. The CDR3 extends over 18 amino acids. The CDR3 nucleotides read TGTGCCAGCAGCGACCCTTCCTCCGTTCGGGACAGACAAGAGACCCAGTACTTC. Its protein is CASSDPSSVRDRQETQYF.

This clonotype was picked up a small number of times. DNA of the CDR3: TGCGCCAGCAGCCAAGATGTGGGAGGTCAGCCCCAGCATTTT. Translated, it gives CASSQDVGGQPQHF. The chain combines TRBV4-1 with TRBJ1-5; no clear D gene. Germline assignment: CDR1 MGHRA and CDR2 YSYEKL. CDR3 length equals 14 residues. V gave up 0 bases and J gave up 6 bases, with 9 bases separating them.

The J gene is TRBJ1-6, the V gene TRBV30, with 8 bases matching TRBD1. Trimming removed 3 bases from V and 3 bases from J; junction bases left unmatched: 7. This CDR3 contains 16 residues. The germline V gene encodes CDR1 GTSNPN and CDR2 SVGIG (reference sequence). The CDR3 sequence: CAWRQGGGFYNSPLHF. CDR3 bases: TGTGCCTGGAGACAGGGGGGTGGCTTCTATAATTCACCCCTCCACTTT.

V gene TRBV6-4 combines with J gene TRBJ2-1; unclear D gene. The V end lost 3 bases, the J end lost 10 bases, and 13 bases lay between the germline ends. The CDR3 has 13 residues. Looked up from germline, CDR1 is MRHNA and CDR2 is SNTAGT. CDR3 coding DNA: TGTGCCAGCAGTGAAGGCAGTACGGCGGAGCAGTTCTTC. As protein: CASSEGSTAEQFF.

This clonotype occurred a few times. The chain couples TRBV19 to TRBJ2-7; D ambiguous. This CDR3 region has 15 residues. The germline V and J ends were trimmed by 1 base and 2 bases, with 12 bases remaining between them. CDR1 and CDR2 from the germline V gene are LNHDA and SQIVND (reference sequence). CDR3 coding DNA: TGTGCCAGTAGTATAGGATCCGACGGCCCCTACGAGCAGTACTTC. Translation: CASSIGSDGPYEQYF.

The chain carries TRBV9 and TRBJ2-5, with D hard to call. The CDR3 has 14 residues. CDR1 is SGDLS and CDR2 is YYNGEE in the germline V gene. Deletions cut 6 bases from V and 6 bases from J, with 18 bases between. The CDR3 reads CASNLTPGSKTQYF. CDR3 DNA sequence: TGTGCCAGCAACCTAACCCCCGGTTCCAAGACCCAGTACTTC.

A note on this clonotype: A read error may explain this, as a much larger clone is one base away. The chain recombines TRBV15 with TRBJ2-7; D possibly corresponds to TRBD2 (6 bases). Looked up from germline, CDR1 is LNHNV and CDR2 is YYDKDF (reference sequence). CDR3 length equals 15 residues. With 0 bases removed from V and 3 bases from J, the gap between germline ends came to 12 bases. The CDR3 region is CATSRDKEGNYEQYF. CDR3 DNA: TGTGCCACCAGCAGAGATAAGGAGGGTAACTACGAGCAGTACTTC.

The chain is built from TRBV7-9 and TRBJ2-7, with no clear D. V was trimmed by 5 bases and J by 3 bases, leaving 11 bases between them. CDR3 length equals 13 residues. The germline V gene encodes CDR1 SEHNR and CDR2 FQNEAQ (reference sequence). The DNA of the CDR3 is TGTGCCAGCAGCCCCCTGGGTCACTACGAGCAGTACTTC. It encodes CASSPLGHYEQYF.

The V gene is TRBV4-2, the J gene TRBJ1-5; unclear D gene. Deletions cut 3 bases from V and 4 bases from J, with 4 bases between. There are 12 residues in the CDR3. Germline CDR1 is LGHNA and CDR2 is YNFKEQ. The CDR3 DNA follows: TGTGCCAGCAGCCAGTATAATCAGCCCCAGCATTTT. Its protein is CASSQYNQPQHF.

The chain carries TRBV25-1 and TRBJ1-2, with 7 bases aligning to TRBD1. This CDR3 region has 10 residues. Germline V gene data show CDR1 as MGHDK and CDR2 as SYGVNS. The J segment lost 10 bases and the V segment lost 9 bases, leaving 5 bases of the junction unmatched. CDR3 DNA: TGTGCCAGTAAAGACAGGGCCTACACCTTC. Its translation is CASKDRAYTF.

V and J are TRBV3-1 and TRBJ2-7, with 9 positions matching TRBD2. Germline V gene lookup returns CDR1 LGHDT and CDR2 YNNKEL (reference sequence). The CDR3 length is 16 residues. Trimming cost V 3 bases and J 4 bases; bases outside gene matches: 10. The CDR3, as DNA: TGTGCCAGCAGCCACCGCATTAGCGGGAGAAAGTACGAGCAGTACTTC. Its translation: CASSHRISGRKYEQYF.

The V call is TRBV16, the J call TRBJ1-1, with unresolved D. Trimming took off 1 base at V and 0 bases at J, with 6 bases between the two ends. The germline V gene encodes CDR1 KGHSY and CDR2 FQNENV. CDR3 size: 14 residues. The CDR3: CASSQLTLNTEAFF. The CDR3 DNA is TGTGCCAGCAGCCAATTGACACTGAACACTGAAGCTTTCTTT.

This clonotype has at least ten counts. The gene calls are TRBV19 and TRBJ1-1; 9 bases map to TRBD1. From germline, CDR1 is LNHDA and CDR2 SQIVND (reference sequence). After removal of 6 bases from V and 2 bases from J, the junction contained 4 bases not matched to a gene. The length of the CDR3 is 14 residues. The CDR3 reads CASSLQGANTEAFF. CDR3 nucleotides: TGTGCCAGTAGCCTACAGGGGGCAAACACTGAAGCTTTCTTT.

The V and J genes are TRBV4-2 and TRBJ2-5; D is perhaps TRBD2 (5 bases). CDR1 and CDR2 from the germline V gene are LGHNA and YNFKEQ. CDR3 length: 17 amino acids. V was trimmed by 0 bases and J by 5 bases, leaving 19 bases between them. CDR3 nucleotides: TGTGCCAGCAGCCAAGATTTTGGGGAGCCCAGGTGGGAGACCCAGTACTTC. This sequence encodes CASSQDFGEPRWETQYF.

V gene TRBV21-1 combines with J gene TRBJ1-5; the table's TRBD1 call for D was not verified on the DNA. TRBV21-1 is assigned pseudogene status. The CDR3 consists of 11 residues. DNA of the CDR3: TGTGCCAGCAGGGGGGATCAGCCCCAGCATTTT. This sequence encodes CASRGDQPQHF.

The chain joins TRBV4-2 to TRBJ2-1; D uncertain. The CDR3 runs 13 residues. The V end lost 1 base, the J end lost 8 bases, and 9 bases lay between the germline ends. The germline gives CDR1 LGHNA, CDR2 YNFKEQ. CDR3 sequence: CASSQGIGDEQFF. The CDR3 nucleotides read TGTGCCAGCAGCCAAGGCATAGGTGATGAGCAGTTCTTC.

The chain links TRBV29-1 to TRBJ1-2, with 9 nucleotides matching TRBD1. Germline loops: CDR1 SQVTM, CDR2 ANQGSEA. The CDR3 consists of 20 residues. The V and J ends lost 0 bases and 4 bases, in that order; junction bases with no gene match: 21. The CDR3 spells CSVEDFTGGSQDTISYGYTF. CDR3 sequence (DNA): TGCAGCGTTGAAGATTTTACAGGGGGCTCTCAGGACACTATCTCCTATGGCTACACCTTC.

The CDR3 protein is CASSLSDSGNYEQYF. The CDR3 bases are TGTGCCAGCAGTCTCAGTGATAGCGGGAACTACGAGCAGTACTTC. V and J are TRBV6-2 or TRBV6-3 and TRBJ2-7, with TRBD2 matching 8 bases. J lost 3 bases, V lost 5 bases, and 9 bases had no gene match. Germline CDR1 is MNHEY and CDR2 is SVGEGT. This CDR3 has 15 amino acids.

This rearrangement joins TRBV3-1 to TRBJ1-5; a weak D match, TRBD1 (5 bases). Germline assignment: CDR1 LGHDT and CDR2 YNNKEL (reference sequence). The CDR3 is 14 amino acids. V lost 1 base and J lost 6, with 10 bases in between. The CDR3 is CASSQAGHFQPQHF. As DNA, the CDR3 is TGTGCCAGCAGCCAAGCGGGGCATTTTCAGCCCCAGCATTTT.

The V gene is TRBV29-1, the J gene TRBJ1-2, with 7 bases fitting TRBD1. Germline V lookup: CDR1 SQVTM, CDR2 ANQGSEA. The CDR3 totals 15 residues. Germline trimming cut 4 bases from V and 4 bases from J; bases unmatched to any gene: 12. CDR3 DNA: TGCAGCGTTGGCAGATGGGCCAGGGGGACCTATGGCTACACCTTC. It codes for CSVGRWARGTYGYTF.

The V call is TRBV28, the J call TRBJ1-2, with D perhaps matching TRBD1 (5 bases). The CDR3 runs to 14 residues. The ends were cut back, 4 bases at V and 4 bases at J, with 13 bases in the middle. Germline V lookup: CDR1 MDHEN, CDR2 SYDVKM. The CDR3 protein is CASSWGWGGYGYTF. Here the CDR3 DNA reads TGTGCCAGCAGTTGGGGTTGGGGGGGCTATGGCTACACCTTC.

The chain joins TRBV24-1 to TRBJ2-5; 7 bases fit TRBD2. CDR3 size: 15 residues. Germline V lookup: CDR1 KGHDR, CDR2 SFDVKD. The J segment lost 5 bases and the V segment lost 2 bases, leaving 7 bases of the junction unmatched. The CDR3, as DNA: TGTGCCACCAGTGATTCCACGGGGGGTTCGGAGACCCAGTACTTC. Protein: CATSDSTGGSETQYF.

The gene calls are TRBV6-1 and TRBJ2-7; D perhaps matches TRBD1 (6 bases). The CDR3 covers 14 residues. V was cut by 6 bases and J by 0 bases, with 12 bases left in between. The germline CDR1 and CDR2 sequences are MNHNS and SASEGT. CDR3 residues: CASRRTVLSYEQYF. CDR3 nucleotide sequence: TGTGCCAGCAGAAGGACAGTCCTCTCCTACGAGCAGTACTTC.

V is TRBV6-1 and J is TRBJ2-1; D remains ambiguous. Between the trimmed V and J ends, which lost 3 bases and 5 bases, there was a span of 20 bases. The germline V gene encodes CDR1 MNHNS and CDR2 SASEGT. The CDR3 sequence is 17 residues long. DNA of the CDR3: TGTGCCAGCAGTGATTTCGTCTGGGGTAGAGGCGACAATGAGCAGTTCTTC. As protein: CASSDFVWGRGDNEQFF.

The gene calls are TRBV15 and TRBJ1-2; tentative D call: TRBD1 (5 bases). The V gene lost 0 bases and the J gene lost 5 bases, with 16 bases spanning the gap. Germline CDR1 is LNHNV and CDR2 is YYDKDF (reference sequence). The CDR3 is made up of 16 amino acids. The CDR3 DNA reads TGTGCCACCAGCAGAGAACCGATCGGGGCGCGGTATGGCTACACCTTC. The encoded protein is CATSREPIGARYGYTF.

The chain uses TRBV28 and TRBJ2-2; D is possibly TRBD2 (5 bases). Trimming stripped 2 bases from V and 3 bases from J, with 7 bases between. CDR1 MDHEN and CDR2 SYDVKM come from the germline V gene. This CDR3 contains 14 residues. CDR3: CASSLLAYTGELFF. DNA of the CDR3: TGTGCCAGCAGTTTACTAGCCTACACCGGGGAGCTGTTTTTT.

The J gene is TRBJ1-1, the V gene TRBV30; D is unclear. This CDR3 comprises 16 residues. The germline V and J ends were trimmed by 3 bases and 0 bases, with 17 bases remaining between them. CDR1 GTSNPN and CDR2 SVGIG come from the germline V gene (reference sequence). The CDR3 sequence is CAWRLGGLEMNTEAFF. As DNA, the CDR3 is TGTGCCTGGAGACTAGGAGGTCTTGAAATGAACACTGAAGCTTTCTTT.

The CDR3 region has the DNA TGCAGTGCTAGAGATGAGGCAGGGCCTCCTGAAGCTTTCTTT. Protein: CSARDEAGPPEAFF. The rearrangement uses TRBV20-1 and TRBJ1-1; a weak D match, TRBD1 (5 bases). The CDR3 is made up of 14 amino acids. Trimming stripped 0 bases from V and 6 bases from J, with 14 bases between. Germline V gives CDR1 DFQATT, CDR2 SNEGSKA (reference sequence).

The chain employs TRBV6-5 and TRBJ2-5, with TRBD2 matching 12 bases. In germline, CDR1 is MNHEY, CDR2 SVGAGI. J lost 2 bases, V lost 2 bases, and 6 bases had no gene match. CDR3 length: 17 amino acids. CDR3 DNA: TGTGCCAGCAGTTACCGCTGGACTAGCGGGGAACAAGAGACCCAGTACTTC. Residues: CASSYRWTSGEQETQYF.

The V gene is TRBV4-1, the J gene TRBJ2-1; D is perhaps TRBD2 (5 bases). CDR3 length: 16 amino acids. Germline assignment: CDR1 MGHRA and CDR2 YSYEKL. Trimming took off 4 bases at V and 5 bases at J, with 18 bases between the two ends. The DNA for the CDR3 is TGCGCCAGCAGCCGTTATAGCGAACTTAGGGACAATGAGCAGTTCTTC. This sequence encodes CASSRYSELRDNEQFF.

This clonotype was counted between two and nine times. The chain links TRBV28 to TRBJ2-1; D gene ambiguous. Looked up from germline, CDR1 is MDHEN and CDR2 is SYDVKM. Trimming pared 5 bases from V and 6 bases from J, leaving 11 bases between. The CDR3 extends over 13 amino acids. The CDR3 DNA reads TGTGCCAGCAGTCTCGCCCCGGGCAATGAGCAGTTCTTC. This sequence encodes CASSLAPGNEQFF. The whole variable domain, filled in from reference TRBV28 and TRBJ2-1, reads DVKVTQSSRYLVKRTGEKVFLECVQDMDHENMFWYRQDPGLGLRLIYFSYDVKMKEKGDIPEGYSVSREKKERFSLILESASTNQTSMYLCASSLAPGNEQFFGPGTRLTVL.